Detailed here is one T cell receptor beta chain. The antigen is undetermined. Amplification used 60 Vbeta primers and 13 Jbeta primers. Generated by immunoSEQ multiplex PCR, the TCRdb table keeps only in-frame clones and is missing some. The sample records around 110,000 clones, roughly four fifths being singletons. This CDR3 comprises 15 residues. Trimming shortened V by 5 bases and J by 8 bases, and 16 bases separated the two germline ends. Germline V gives CDR1 LNHDA, CDR2 SQIVND (reference sequence). The data were taken from a study of cytomegalovirus exposure and HLA in healthy donors. The overall study: Approximately 81% of around 400 genotyped donors fell in the Caucasian-associated ancestry cluster. Study-wide findings and caveats: Immune exposure was documented only through CMV serostatus.

The material sequenced was PBMCs. The TCR originated in a man aged 50-59 years in good health and CMV-seronegative. The chain combines TRBV19 with TRBJ1-6, with a weak D call TRBD1 (6 bases). CDR3 DNA sequence: TGTGCCAGTAGTCCTAGTGGGGGCGCCGATTCACCCCTCCACTTT. Protein sequence: CASSPSGGADSPLHF.